The 29 T cell receptor beta chains below all came from one sample that was sequenced in a study of blood T cell repertoires in COVID-19. Only in-frame clones appear in the TCRdb table, and some are missing; sequencing was by immunoSEQ multiplex PCR. Of 30,000 to 50,000 clones listed, approximately 93% are singletons. The sample consisted of peripheral blood. The receptors originated from a human donor with active COVID-19. The donor label of this sample is uncertain.

A single count supports this clone. This chain links TRBV12-3 or TRBV12-4 with TRBJ2-7; D ambiguous. V gave up 2 bases and J gave up 0 bases, with 5 bases separating them. There are 13 residues in the CDR3. CDR3 amino acids: CASSLSHSYEQYF. The DNA of the CDR3 is TGTGCCAGCAGTTTATCCCACTCCTACGAGCAGTACTTC.

The rearrangement links TRBV13 to TRBJ1-1; D is perhaps TRBD1 (5 bases). Germline values: CDR1 PRHDT, CDR2 FYEKMQ (reference sequence). Trimming removed 0 bases at V and 11 bases at J, with 10 bases between. The length of the CDR3 is 12 residues. The CDR3 DNA reads as TGTGCCAGCAGCTTAGGCGCGGGGCACGCTTTCTTT. Translating it yields CASSLGAGHAFF.

This sequence joins TRBV5-4 and TRBJ1-1; TRBD1 matches 8 bases. The length of the CDR3 is 14 residues. Unmatched junction bases numbered 6, after V lost 3 bases and J lost 5 bases. The germline gives CDR1 SGHNT, CDR2 YYREEE (reference sequence). The CDR3 loop reads CASSSGQGWTEAFF. The CDR3 DNA reads as TGTGCCAGCAGCTCAGGACAGGGTTGGACTGAAGCTTTCTTT. Full variable domain (outside the CDR3, taken from reference TRBV5-4 and TRBJ1-1): ETGVTQSPTHLIKTRGQQVTLRCSSQSGHNTVSWYQQALGQGPQFIFQYYREEENGRGNFPPRFSGLQFPNYSSELNVNALELDDSALYLCASSSGQGWTEAFFGQGTRLTVV.

The gene calls are TRBV18 and TRBJ2-5; D gene unclear. V was clipped by 2 bases and J by 5 bases, with 12 bases between them. The CDR3 covers 14 residues. The V gene's germline CDR1 is KGHSH and CDR2 LQKENI. In nucleotides, the CDR3 is TGTGCCAGCTCACCAGAGGTAGCCTCGGAGACCCAGTACTTC. Residues: CASSPEVASETQYF.

The chain carries TRBV19 and TRBJ2-1, with 7 bases that match TRBD1. V was pared by 5 bases and J by 4 bases, with 5 bases of the junction left unmatched. CDR1 and CDR2 (germline): LNHDA, SQIVND (reference sequence). The CDR3 is 14 residues long. The CDR3 reads CASSEGARYNEQFF. CDR3 nucleotides: TGTGCCAGTAGTGAGGGGGCAAGGTACAATGAGCAGTTCTTC.

The chain couples TRBV27 to TRBJ1-1, with no clear D. The length of the CDR3 is 13 residues. The V gene lost 3 bases and the J gene lost 1 base, with 6 bases spanning the gap. Per the germline V gene, CDR1 is MNHEY and CDR2 is SMNVEV (reference sequence). The DNA of the CDR3 is TGTGCCAGCAGTTTGACAAAGAACACTGAAGCTTTCTTT. This encodes CASSLTKNTEAFF.

This sequence joins TRBV5-5 and TRBJ2-3; D is unclear. The V end lost 0 bases, the J end lost 2 bases, and 13 bases lay between the germline ends. This CDR3 has 16 residues. Germline CDR1 and CDR2: SGHKS and YYEKEE (reference sequence). The CDR3 DNA sequence: TGTGCCAGCAGCTTGGGACTCCTTCTGAACACAGATACGCAGTATTTT. Amino acids: CASSLGLLLNTDTQYF.

The V and J genes are TRBV6-2 or TRBV6-3 and TRBJ2-3, with D uncertain. The V gene's germline CDR1 is MNHEY and CDR2 SVGEGT. The CDR3 spans 13 residues. The germline V and J ends were trimmed by 4 bases and 7 bases, with 12 bases remaining between them. This CDR3 is CASSSPRVYTQYF. The CDR3 nucleotides read TGTGCCAGCAGTTCCCCTCGGGTCTATACGCAGTATTTT.

Here the CDR3 reads CASSQSSPLIPRENYGYTF. In DNA form, the CDR3 reads TGCGCCAGCAGTCAATCGTCCCCGCTTATCCCCAGGGAAAACTATGGCTACACCTTC. The chain is built from TRBV23-1 and TRBJ1-2; D may be TRBD1 (5 bases). TRBV23-1 is an open reading frame whose function is uncertain. Trimming left V 0 bases short and J 2 bases short, with 22 bases between. The CDR3 is 19 residues long.

The chain combines TRBV4-2 with TRBJ1-6; D remains ambiguous. The CDR3 is made up of 14 amino acids. The germline gives CDR1 LGHNA, CDR2 YNFKEQ. Trimming left V 1 base short and J 7 bases short, with 8 bases between. In DNA, the CDR3 is TGTGCCAGCAGCCAAGTTTCGGAGAATTCACCCCTCCACTTT. The encoded protein is CASSQVSENSPLHF.

The chain combines TRBV4-3 with TRBJ2-7, with TRBD2 identical over 9 bases. With V trimmed by 0 bases and J by 4 bases, 4 bases remained unmatched. The germline V gene has CDR1 LGHNA and CDR2 YSLEER. This CDR3 contains 15 residues. CDR3 bases: TGCGCCAGCAGCCAAGATCTTAGCGGGAGATACGAGCAGTACTTC. It translates to CASSQDLSGRYEQYF.

The genes are TRBV7-2 and TRBJ1-1; 7 positions agree with TRBD1. J lost 1 base, V lost 4 bases, and 3 bases had no gene match. The CDR3 spans 14 residues. Germline CDR1 SGHTA, CDR2 FQGNSA. CDR3: CASSSEGANTEAFF. The CDR3 DNA reads TGTGCCAGCAGCTCCGAGGGGGCGAACACTGAAGCTTTCTTT.

The V and J genes are TRBV4-1 and TRBJ2-4; 11 nucleotides line up with TRBD2. The CDR3 length is 16 residues. Losses at the gene ends were 0 bases for V and 8 bases for J; bases not matched to a gene: 6. CDR1 and CDR2 (germline): MGHRA, YSYEKL. The CDR3 DNA reads TGCGCCAGCAGCCAAGATTTGGCTAGCGGGGGGTACATTCAGTACTTC. Translating it yields CASSQDLASGGYIQYF.

The chain carries TRBV9 and TRBJ1-1; D unresolved. V gave up 2 bases and J gave up 3 bases, with 8 bases separating them. The germline CDR1 and CDR2 sequences are SGDLS and YYNGEE. This CDR3 region has 13 residues. The CDR3 here is CASSVSPDTEAFF. For the CDR3, the DNA is TGTGCCAGCAGCGTGTCGCCAGACACTGAAGCTTTCTTT.

This clone has just one count. This chain uses TRBV19 with TRBJ1-2; 8 bases map to TRBD1. Germline CDR1 reads LNHDA; CDR2 reads SQIVND (reference sequence). This CDR3 spans 16 amino acids. V shed 1 base, J shed 7 bases, and the junction held 11 bases outside the gene matches. The CDR3 DNA is TGTGCCAGTAGTATAGCCCAGGGGGCCGGGTTCGGTGGCTACACCTTC. This translates into CASSIAQGAGFGGYTF. The full variable domain, its missing parts supplied by reference TRBV19 and TRBJ1-2, is DGGITQSPKYLFRKEGQNVTLSCEQNLNHDAMYWYRQDPGQGLRLIYYSQIVNDFQKGDIAEGYSVSREKKESFPLTVTSAQKNPTAFYLCASSIAQGAGFGGYTFGSGTRLTVV.

This clone came up once. The rearrangement uses TRBV7-2 and TRBJ1-5, with D unclear. Germline CDR1 SGHTA, CDR2 FQGNSA. CDR3 length equals 14 residues. The V end lost 1 base, the J end lost 4 bases, and 8 bases lay between the germline ends. The CDR3 nucleotides read TGTGCCAGCAGCTTAGGAGGGTATAATCAGCCCCAGCATTTT. It translates to CASSLGGYNQPQHF. Filled out from reference TRBV7-2 and TRBJ1-5, the complete variable domain reads GAGVSQSPSNKVTEKGKDVELRCDPISGHTALYWYRQSLGQGLEFLIYFQGNSAPDKSGLPSDRFSAERTGGSVSTLTIQRTQQEDSAVYLCASSLGGYNQPQHFGDGTRLSIL.

This clone was counted a single time. V usage is TRBV3-1 (or the pseudogene TRBV3-2) and J usage is TRBJ2-7, with 7 bases lining up with TRBD1. This CDR3 is 14 amino acids long. J lost 3 bases, V lost 1 base, and 3 bases had no gene match. Germline-derived CDR1 and CDR2 are LGHDT and YNNKEL (reference sequence). The CDR3 spells CASSQAGQYYEQYF. CDR3 DNA: TGTGCCAGCAGCCAAGCGGGACAGTACTACGAGCAGTACTTC.

This chain joins TRBV5-1 and TRBJ2-1, with 11 bases that match TRBD2. The CDR3 spans 16 residues. Trimming cost V 0 bases and J 5 bases; bases outside gene matches: 4. CDR1 is SGHRS, CDR2 YFSETQ, per germline. DNA of the CDR3: TGCGCCAGCAGCTTGGCCGGGACTAGCGGCAACAATGAGCAGTTCTTC. It encodes CASSLAGTSGNNEQFF.

This clone has only one observation. The chain has TRBV6-6 and TRBJ2-6; D remains ambiguous. V gave up 6 bases and J gave up 0 bases, with 24 bases separating them. Looked up from germline, CDR1 is MNHNY and CDR2 is SVGAGI (reference sequence). The CDR3 totals 20 residues. The CDR3 protein is CASSLAPKVLASSGANVLTF. DNA of the CDR3: TGTGCCAGCAGCCTTGCCCCTAAGGTGCTCGCTAGCTCTGGGGCCAACGTCCTGACTTTC.

The chain links TRBV21-1 to TRBJ2-2; the D call TRBD2 from the table was never checked on the DNA. TRBV21-1 is labeled a pseudogene. The CDR3 length is 17 residues. CDR3 DNA sequence: TGTGCCAGCATCCCACGGGCTAGCGGGACCAACACCGGGGAGCTGTTTTTT. Residues: CASIPRASGTNTGELFF.

The DNA of the CDR3 is TGCAGTGCTAGTCCTAGAAACAATGAGCAGTTCTTC. Amino acid sequence: CSASPRNNEQFF. The chain couples TRBV20-1 to TRBJ2-1; D ambiguous. The V gene lost 3 bases and the J gene lost 5 bases, with 8 bases spanning the gap. The CDR3 totals 12 residues. Germline values: CDR1 DFQATT, CDR2 SNEGSKA (reference sequence).

This chain connects TRBV15 to TRBJ2-6; unclear D gene. This CDR3 is 15 amino acids long. With 5 bases removed from V and 1 base from J, the gap between germline ends came to 9 bases. CDR1 and CDR2 from the germline V gene are LNHNV and YYDKDF (reference sequence). CDR3 region: CATSAGSSGANVLTF. The CDR3 DNA follows: TGTGCCACCAGCGCCGGGTCATCTGGGGCCAACGTCCTGACTTTC. Full variable domain (outside the CDR3, taken from reference TRBV15 and TRBJ2-6): DAMVIQNPRYQVTQFGKPVTLSCSQTLNHNVMYWYQQKSSQAPKLLFHYYDKDFNNEADTPDNFQSRRPNTSFCFLDIRSPGLGDTAMYLCATSAGSSGANVLTFGAGSRLTVL.

The chain combines TRBV3-1 (or the pseudogene TRBV3-2) with TRBJ1-1; 11 nucleotides agree with TRBD1. Germline-derived CDR1 and CDR2 are LGHDT and YNNKEL (reference sequence). The CDR3 consists of 17 residues. Trimming removed 4 bases from V and 3 bases from J; junction bases left unmatched: 10. The CDR3 here is CASSLRTGGMWHTEAFF. DNA of the CDR3: TGTGCCAGCAGCCTTCGGACAGGGGGCATGTGGCACACTGAAGCTTTCTTT.

This sequence joins TRBV7-6 and TRBJ1-6, with 8 positions matching TRBD1. Trimming cost V 5 bases and J 7 bases; bases outside gene matches: 7. The CDR3 has 15 residues. The germline V gene encodes CDR1 SGHVS and CDR2 FNYEAQ. DNA of the CDR3: TGTGCCAGCAGCCCTGGACAGGGAGGGAATTCACCCCTCCACTTT. Translation gives CASSPGQGGNSPLHF. Full variable domain (rest looked up from reference TRBV7-6 and TRBJ1-6): GAGVSQSPRYKVTKRGQDVALRCDPISGHVSLYWYRQALGQGPEFLTYFNYEAQQDKSGLPNDRFSAERPEGSISTLTIQRTEQRDSAMYRCASSPGQGGNSPLHFGNGTRLTVT.

This clone appeared a single time. The chain joins TRBV27 to TRBJ2-3; TRBD1 aligns across 10 bases. The CDR3 contains 17 residues. Germline V lookup: CDR1 MNHEY, CDR2 SMNVEV (reference sequence). V shed 5 bases, J shed 5 bases, and the junction held 13 bases outside the gene matches. CDR3 sequence reads: CASSITTDRGRRDTQYF. For the CDR3, the DNA is TGTGCCAGCAGTATAACGACCGACAGGGGGCGAAGAGATACGCAGTATTTT.

The chain joins TRBV3-1 (or the pseudogene TRBV3-2) to TRBJ2-7; 7 positions match TRBD1. The V segment lost 0 bases and the J segment 7 bases; nucleotides outside the gene matches: 18. The germline V gene encodes CDR1 LGHDT and CDR2 YNNKEL (reference sequence). This CDR3 has 18 amino acids. CDR3 coding DNA: TGTGCCAGCAGCCAAGATGGGTTATTGGGACAGTCCCTCTCAGAGCAGTACTTC. Its protein is CASSQDGLLGQSLSEQYF.

The chain joins TRBV19 to TRBJ2-4; 14 bases align to TRBD2. Unmatched junction bases numbered 8, after V lost 1 base and J lost 3 bases. The CDR3 is 19 residues long. Germline CDR1 LNHDA, CDR2 SQIVND (reference sequence). CDR3 protein: CASSIVGLAGGRNKNIQYF. The CDR3 nucleotides read TGTGCCAGTAGTATAGTTGGACTAGCGGGGGGCCGAAACAAAAACATTCAGTACTTC.

The genes are TRBV5-6 and TRBJ1-2; D unclear. The CDR3 contains 12 residues. V lost 3 bases, J lost 5 bases, and 8 bases lay in between. CDR1 SGHDT and CDR2 YYEEEE come from the germline V gene. DNA of the CDR3: TGTGCCAGCAGCTCTACAGAGTATGGCTACACCTTC. Its protein product is CASSSTEYGYTF.

V gene TRBV5-5 combines with J gene TRBJ1-1, with TRBD1 identical over 7 bases. Germline V CDR1 and CDR2: SGHKS, YYEKEE (reference sequence). Trimming took 4 bases from V and 1 from J; bases not matched to a gene: 4. The CDR3 sequence is 14 residues long. CDR3: CASSPRQGNTEAFF. In DNA form, the CDR3 reads TGTGCCAGCAGCCCCCGACAGGGGAACACTGAAGCTTTCTTT. Drawing the rest from reference TRBV5-5 and TRBJ1-1, the complete variable domain is DAGVTQSPTHLIKTRGQQVTLRCSPISGHKSVSWYQQVLGQGPQFIFQYYEKEERGRGNFPDRFSARQFPNYSSELNVNALLLGDSALYLCASSPRQGNTEAFFGQGTRLTVV.